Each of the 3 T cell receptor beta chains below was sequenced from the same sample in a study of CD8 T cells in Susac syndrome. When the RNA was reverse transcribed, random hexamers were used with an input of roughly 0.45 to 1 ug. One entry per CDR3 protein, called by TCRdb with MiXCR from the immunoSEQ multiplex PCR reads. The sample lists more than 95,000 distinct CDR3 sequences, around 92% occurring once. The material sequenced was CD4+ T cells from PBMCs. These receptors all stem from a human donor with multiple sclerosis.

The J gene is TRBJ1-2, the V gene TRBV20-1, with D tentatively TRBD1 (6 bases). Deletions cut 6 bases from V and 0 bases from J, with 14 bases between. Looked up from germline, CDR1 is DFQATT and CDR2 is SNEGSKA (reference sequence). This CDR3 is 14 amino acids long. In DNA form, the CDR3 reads TGCAGTGCAGACGGAGGGGGAACTAACTATGGCTACACCTTC. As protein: CSADGGGTNYGYTF.

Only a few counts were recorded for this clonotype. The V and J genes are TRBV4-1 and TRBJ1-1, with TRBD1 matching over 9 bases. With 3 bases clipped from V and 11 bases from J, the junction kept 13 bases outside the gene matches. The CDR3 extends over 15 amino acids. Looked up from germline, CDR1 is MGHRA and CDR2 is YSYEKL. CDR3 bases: TGCGCCAGCAGCCATTCCCGGGACAGGGTCCCAAACGCTTTCTTT. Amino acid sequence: CASSHSRDRVPNAFF.

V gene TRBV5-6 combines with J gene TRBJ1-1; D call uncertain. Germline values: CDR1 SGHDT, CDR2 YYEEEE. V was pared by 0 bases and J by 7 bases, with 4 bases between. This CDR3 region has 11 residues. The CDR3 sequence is CASSLEYEAFF. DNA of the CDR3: TGTGCCAGCAGCTTGGAGTATGAAGCTTTCTTT.